This T cell receptor beta chain came from a study of cytomegalovirus exposure and HLA in healthy donors. The study ran its PCR with 60 Vbeta and 13 Jbeta primers. The repertoire was sequenced with immunoSEQ multiplex PCR; TCRdb's copy has only in-frame clones and lacks some. The sample lists more than 150,000 clones, roughly four fifths occurring once. The V and J ends lost 5 bases and 2 bases, in that order; junction bases with no gene match: 8. Germline V gene sequence: CDR1 SEHNR, CDR2 FQNEAQ (reference sequence). The CDR3 loop spans 16 amino acids. Regarding the study as a whole: Researchers reportedly found TCR beta sequences accurately predicted most subjects' HLA-A and HLA-B alleles.

Concerning this clone itself: What it recognizes is unknown. This CDR3 is also generated by other DNA sequences in the sample.

V usage is TRBV7-9 and J usage is TRBJ1-5, with 8 nucleotides matching TRBD1. The sample was PBMCs. This receptor was identified in a man aged 35-49 years in good health and CMV-seronegative. CDR3: CASSDGQGLGNQPQHF. In DNA form, the CDR3 reads TGTGCCAGCAGCGACGGACAGGGTCTAGGCAATCAGCCCCAGCATTTT.